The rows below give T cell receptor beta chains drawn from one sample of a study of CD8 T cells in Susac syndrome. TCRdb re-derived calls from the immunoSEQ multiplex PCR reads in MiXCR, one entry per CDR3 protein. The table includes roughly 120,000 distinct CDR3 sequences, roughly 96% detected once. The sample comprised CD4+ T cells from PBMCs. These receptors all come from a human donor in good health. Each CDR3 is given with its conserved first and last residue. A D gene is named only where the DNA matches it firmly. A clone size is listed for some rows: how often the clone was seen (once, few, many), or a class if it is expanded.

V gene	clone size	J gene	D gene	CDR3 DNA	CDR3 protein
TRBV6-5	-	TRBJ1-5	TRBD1	TGTGCCAGCAGTTACCGTGGGACAGGGGATTACATTTGGCATTTT	CASSYRGTGDYIWHF
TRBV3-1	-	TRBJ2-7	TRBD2	TGTGCCAGCAGCCTACTGAGATTGGGACTAGCGTTCCACGAGCAGTACTTC	CASSLLRLGLAFHEQYF
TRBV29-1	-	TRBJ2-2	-	TGCAGCGTTGGGTCCCAGTCCACCGGGGAGCTGTTTTTT	CSVGSQSTGELFF
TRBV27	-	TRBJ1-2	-	TGTGCCAGCAGTTTAAGACCGCAGAACTATGGCTACACCTTC	CASSLRPQNYGYTF
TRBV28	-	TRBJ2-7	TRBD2	TGTGCCAGCAGTTTGGCGGCTAGCGGGACATACGAGCAGTACTTC	CASSLAASGTYEQYF
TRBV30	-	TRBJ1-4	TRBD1	TGTGCCTGGAGTCGCAGGGCAGGGGGCCCCCTTTTTGGACTGTTTTTT	CAWSRRAGGPLFGLFF
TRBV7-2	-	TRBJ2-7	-	TGTGCCAGCAGCATAACGGGGCGAATTGGGAGAAACGAGCAGTACTTC	CASSITGRIGRNEQYF
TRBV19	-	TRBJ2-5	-	TGTGCCAGTAGTATAGATCGTTGGCGAGGGGAAGAGACCCAGTACTTC	CASSIDRWRGEETQYF
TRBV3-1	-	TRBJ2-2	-	TGTGCCAGCAGAGGCGGAATCGGGGCGGCCGGGGAGCTGTTTTTT	CASRGGIGAAGELFF
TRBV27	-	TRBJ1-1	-	TGTGCCAGCAGTTTATCGAGGGCAGGCGTGAACACTGAAGCTTTCTTT	CASSLSRAGVNTEAFF
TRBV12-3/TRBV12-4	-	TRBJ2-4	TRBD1	TGTGCCAGTATACAGGGGGCCAAAAACATTCAGTACTTC	CASIQGAKNIQYF
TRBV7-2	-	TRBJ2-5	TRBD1	TGTGCCAGCAGCTTGACAGGGGGAATGGAGACCCAGTACTTC	CASSLTGGMETQYF
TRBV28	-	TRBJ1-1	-	TGTGCCAGCAGTTATGGGGAAAAAGCTTTCTTT	CASSYGEKAFF
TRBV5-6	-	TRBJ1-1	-	TGTGCCAGCAGCTTAAGGGAAGGCCCTGAAGCTTTCTTT	CASSLREGPEAFF
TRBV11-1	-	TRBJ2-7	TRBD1	TGTGCCAGCAGCCCTAAGACAGGGGACGAGCAGTACTTC	CASSPKTGDEQYF
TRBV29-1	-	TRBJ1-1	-	TGCAGCGTGCAAACAGGGTTGAACACTGAAGCTTTCTTT	CSVQTGLNTEAFF
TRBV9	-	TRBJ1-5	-	TGTGCCAGCAGCGTAGGCAGGGATAGCAATCAGCCCCAGCATTTT	CASSVGRDSNQPQHF
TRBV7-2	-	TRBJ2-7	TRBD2	TGTGCCAGCAGCCCTAGGCCCAGACTAGCGGGGACGAAAGAGCAGTACTTC	CASSPRPRLAGTKEQYF
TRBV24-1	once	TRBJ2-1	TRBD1	TGTGCCACCAGTGAACACGGGACAGGGGATGAGCAGTTCTTC	CATSEHGTGDEQFF
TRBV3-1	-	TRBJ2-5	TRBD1	TGTGCCAGCAGCCGAGGACAGGGAGAGACCCAGTACTTC	CASSRGQGETQYF
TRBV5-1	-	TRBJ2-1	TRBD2	TGCGCCAGCAGCCACGGGACTAGCGGCTACAATGAGCAGTTCTTC	CASSHGTSGYNEQFF
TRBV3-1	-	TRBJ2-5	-	TGTGCCAGCAGCCAGAGCGGTTTGGGGGGCCAAGAGACCCAGTACTTC	CASSQSGLGGQETQYF
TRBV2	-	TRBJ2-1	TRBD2	TGTGCCAGCAGACGGGGACTAGCGGCCTCCTACAATGAGCAGTTCTTC	CASRRGLAASYNEQFF
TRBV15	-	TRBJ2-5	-	TGTGCCACCAGCAGGAGTGCCCAAGAGACCCAGTACTTC	CATSRSAQETQYF
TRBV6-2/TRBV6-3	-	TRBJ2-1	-	TGTGCCAGCAGTAGGGGTAGCAATGAGCAGTTCTTC	CASSRGSNEQFF
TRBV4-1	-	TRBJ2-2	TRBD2	TGCGCCAGCAGTAGCGGGAGTCGGACCGGGGAGCTGTTTTTT	CASSSGSRTGELFF
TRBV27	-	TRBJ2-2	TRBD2	TGTGCCAGTGGACTAGCGGTCACCGGGGAGCTGTTTTTT	CASGLAVTGELFF
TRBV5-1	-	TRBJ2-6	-	TGCGCCAGCAGAATTGGAGTGCCAGGCCGTTCGTTCTCTGGGGCCAACGTCCTGACTTTC	CASRIGVPGRSFSGANVLTF
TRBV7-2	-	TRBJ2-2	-	TGTGCCAGCGCGGGACTGGGGCGGGACACCGGGGAGCTGTTTTTT	CASAGLGRDTGELFF
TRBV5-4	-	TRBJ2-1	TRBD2	TGTGCCAGCAGCTTAAAGGGAGGGGCCAATGAGCAGTTCTTC	CASSLKGGANEQFF
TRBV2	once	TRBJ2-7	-	TGTGCCAGCAGAACGGCGGGATTATCCTACGAGCAGTACTTC	CASRTAGLSYEQYF
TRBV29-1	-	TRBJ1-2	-	TGCAGCGTTGGGCAGCAGGAGTATGGCTACACCTTC	CSVGQQEYGYTF
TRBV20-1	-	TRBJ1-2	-	TGCAGTGCTAGAGATAATAATGGGAATGGCTACACCTTC	CSARDNNGNGYTF
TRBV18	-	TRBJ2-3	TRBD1	TGTGCCAGCTCACCTTCGACAGGGGCTAGCACAGATACGCAGTATTTT	CASSPSTGASTDTQYF
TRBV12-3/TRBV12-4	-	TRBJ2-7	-	TGTGCCAGCAGTTCTGGTGGGCGTAGGTACTTC	CASSSGGRRYF